This note documents a single TCR beta chain sequence. Libraries were prepared by immunoSEQ multiplex PCR; TCRdb keeps only in-frame clonotypes and omits some of them. Of more than 35,000 clones detected, more than 70% appear once; the ten largest clones hold about 0.72%. This specimen comes from a study of T cell changes during pregnancy in multiple sclerosis. Germline CDR1 is SNHLY and CDR2 is FYNNEI. V gave up 6 bases and J gave up 7 bases; unmatched junction bases: 2. The CDR3 has 11 amino acids. The source material was CD4+ T cells from peripheral blood mononuclear cells, sampled after pregnancy. The rearrangement links TRBV2 to TRBJ1-2; 7 positions agree with TRBD1. The receptor comes from a female donor in good health, enrolled as a control in a pregnancy study. CDR3 sequence (DNA): TGTGCCAGCAGCCGACAGGGTGGCTACACCTTC. It encodes CASSRQGGYTF. Full variable domain (missing parts from reference TRBV2 and TRBJ1-2): EPEVTQTPSHQVTQMGQEVILRCVPISNHLYFYWYRQILGQKVEFLVSFYNNEISEKSEIFDDQFSVERPDGSNFTLKIRSTKLEDSAMYFCASSRQGGYTFGSGTRLTVV.